This T cell receptor beta chain derives from a study of T cell responses to AZD1222 COVID-19 vaccine. General study points: Researchers report vaccine-associated CD4 TCRs spanning spike, with dominance at 160-218 and 743-854.

With regard to this clone: Its antigen remains unidentified.

Trimming removed 4 bases from V and 2 bases from J; junction bases left unmatched: 5. CDR1 and CDR2 from the germline V gene are SGHDN and FVKESK. The CDR3 runs 15 residues. Measured with immunoSEQ multiplex PCR; TCRdb has only the in-frame clones, and not every one. The profile shows about 60,000 clones, approximately 86% of them singletons. The source material was peripheral blood, sampled 28 days after the second AZD1222 dose. The sequence came from an adult who received the AZD1222 COVID-19 vaccine. The chain carries TRBV14 and TRBJ2-1; 7 bases align to TRBD1. For the CDR3, the DNA is TGTGCCAGCAGCCCGCCCGGGACAGCCTACAATGAGCAGTTCTTC. Its translation: CASSPPGTAYNEQFF.